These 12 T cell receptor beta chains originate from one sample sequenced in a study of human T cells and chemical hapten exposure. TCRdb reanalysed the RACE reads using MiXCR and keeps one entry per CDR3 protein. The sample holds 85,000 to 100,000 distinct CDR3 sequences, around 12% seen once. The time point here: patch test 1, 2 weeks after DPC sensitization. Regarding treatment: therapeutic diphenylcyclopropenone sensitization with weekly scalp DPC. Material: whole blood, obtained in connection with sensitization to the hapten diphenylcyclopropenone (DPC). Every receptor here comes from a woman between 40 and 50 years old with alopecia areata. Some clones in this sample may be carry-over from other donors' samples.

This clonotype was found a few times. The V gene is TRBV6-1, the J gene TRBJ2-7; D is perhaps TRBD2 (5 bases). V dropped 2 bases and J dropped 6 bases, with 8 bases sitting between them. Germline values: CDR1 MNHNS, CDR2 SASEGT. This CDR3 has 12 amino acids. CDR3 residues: CASSELASEQYF. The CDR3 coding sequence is TGTGCCAGCAGTGAACTAGCTTCCGAGCAGTACTTC.

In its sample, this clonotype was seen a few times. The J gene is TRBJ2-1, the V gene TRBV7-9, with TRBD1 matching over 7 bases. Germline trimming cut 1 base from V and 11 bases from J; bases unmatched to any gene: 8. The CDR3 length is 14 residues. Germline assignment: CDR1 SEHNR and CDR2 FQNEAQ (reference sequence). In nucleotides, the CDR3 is TGTGCCAGCAGCTTAGAAGACAGGGCATCCAAGCAGTTCTTC. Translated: CASSLEDRASKQFF.

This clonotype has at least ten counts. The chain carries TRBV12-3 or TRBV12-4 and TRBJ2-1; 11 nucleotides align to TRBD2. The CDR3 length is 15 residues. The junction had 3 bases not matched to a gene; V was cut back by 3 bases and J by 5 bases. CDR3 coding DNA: TGTGCCAGCAGTTTCCGACTAGCGGGGAACAATGAGCAGTTCTTC. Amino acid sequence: CASSFRLAGNNEQFF.

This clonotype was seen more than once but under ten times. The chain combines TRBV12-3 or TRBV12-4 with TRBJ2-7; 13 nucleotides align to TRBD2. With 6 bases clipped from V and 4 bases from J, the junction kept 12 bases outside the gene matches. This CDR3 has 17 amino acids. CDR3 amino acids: CASSPGLAGTPPYEQYF. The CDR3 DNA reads TGTGCCAGCAGCCCGGGACTAGCGGGAACCCCCCCGTACGAGCAGTACTTC.

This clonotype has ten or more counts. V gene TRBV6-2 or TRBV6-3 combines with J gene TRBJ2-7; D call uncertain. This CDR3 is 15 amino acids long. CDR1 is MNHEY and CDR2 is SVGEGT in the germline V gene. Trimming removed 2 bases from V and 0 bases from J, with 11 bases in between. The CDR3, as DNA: TGTGCCAGCAGTTACAAGGACCGCTTCTCCTACGAGCAGTACTTC. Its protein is CASSYKDRFSYEQYF.

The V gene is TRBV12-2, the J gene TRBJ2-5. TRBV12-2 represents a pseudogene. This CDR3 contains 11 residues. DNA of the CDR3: TGTGCAAGTACCTCTAAAGAGACCCAGTACTTC. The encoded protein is CASTSKETQYF.

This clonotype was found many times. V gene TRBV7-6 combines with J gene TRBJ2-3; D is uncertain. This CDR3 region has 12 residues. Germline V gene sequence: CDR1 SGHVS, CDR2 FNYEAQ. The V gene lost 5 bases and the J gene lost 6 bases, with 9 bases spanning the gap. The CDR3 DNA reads TGTGCCAGCAGCCCCACTGGTGATACGCAGTATTTT. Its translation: CASSPTGDTQYF.

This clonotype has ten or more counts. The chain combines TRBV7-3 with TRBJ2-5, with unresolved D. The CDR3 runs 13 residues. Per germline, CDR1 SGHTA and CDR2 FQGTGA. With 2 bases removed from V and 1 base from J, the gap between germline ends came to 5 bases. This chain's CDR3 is CASSLRTQETQYF. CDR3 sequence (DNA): TGTGCCAGCAGCTTACGGACCCAAGAGACCCAGTACTTC.

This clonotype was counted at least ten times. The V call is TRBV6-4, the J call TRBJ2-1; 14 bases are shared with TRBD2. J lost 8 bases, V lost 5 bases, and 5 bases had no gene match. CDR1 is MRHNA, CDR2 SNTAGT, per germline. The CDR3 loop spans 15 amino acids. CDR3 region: CASSPGLAGDDEQFF. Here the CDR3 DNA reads TGTGCCAGCAGTCCGGGACTAGCGGGAGATGATGAGCAGTTCTTC.

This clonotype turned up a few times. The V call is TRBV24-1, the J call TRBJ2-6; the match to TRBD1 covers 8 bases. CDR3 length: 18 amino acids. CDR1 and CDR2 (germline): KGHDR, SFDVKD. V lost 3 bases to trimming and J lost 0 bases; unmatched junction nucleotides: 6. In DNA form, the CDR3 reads TGTGCCACCAGTGATCAAACAGGGGGTAACTCTGGGGCCAACGTCCTGACTTTC. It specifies CATSDQTGGNSGANVLTF.

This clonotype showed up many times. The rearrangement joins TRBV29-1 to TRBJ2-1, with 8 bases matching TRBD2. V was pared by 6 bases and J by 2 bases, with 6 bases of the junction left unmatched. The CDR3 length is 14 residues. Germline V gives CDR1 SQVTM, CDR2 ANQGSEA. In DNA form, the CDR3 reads TGCAGCGTAGAAACTAGCGGCGCCTACAATGAGCAGTTCTTC. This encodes CSVETSGAYNEQFF.

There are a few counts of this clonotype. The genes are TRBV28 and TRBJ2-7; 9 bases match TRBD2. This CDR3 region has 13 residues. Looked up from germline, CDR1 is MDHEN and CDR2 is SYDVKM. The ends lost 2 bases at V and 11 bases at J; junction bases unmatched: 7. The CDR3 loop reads CASSLNRGRAKYF. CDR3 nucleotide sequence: TGTGCCAGCAGTTTAAATCGCGGGAGGGCGAAGTACTTC. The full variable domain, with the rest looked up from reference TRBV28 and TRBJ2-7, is DVKVTQSSRYLVKRTGEKVFLECVQDMDHENMFWYRQDPGLGLRLIYFSYDVKMKEKGDIPEGYSVSREKKERFSLILESASTNQTSMYLCASSLNRGRAKYFGPGTRLTVT.